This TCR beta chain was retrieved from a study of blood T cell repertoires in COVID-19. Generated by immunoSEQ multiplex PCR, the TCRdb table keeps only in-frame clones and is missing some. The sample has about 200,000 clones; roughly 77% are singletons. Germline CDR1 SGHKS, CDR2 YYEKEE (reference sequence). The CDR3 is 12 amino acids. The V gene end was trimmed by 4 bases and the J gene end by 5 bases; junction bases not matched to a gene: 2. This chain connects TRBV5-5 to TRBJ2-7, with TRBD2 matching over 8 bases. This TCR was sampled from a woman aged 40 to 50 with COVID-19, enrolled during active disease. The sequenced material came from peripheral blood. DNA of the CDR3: TGTGCCAGCAGCCCGGGGGGGAACGAGCAGTACTTC. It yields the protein CASSPGGNEQYF.